These 23 T cell receptor beta chains share one sample of origin, sequenced in a study of T cell clonality in common variable immunodeficiency. Sequencing was performed with immunoSEQ multiplex PCR; in TCRdb, only in-frame clones are kept and a portion is missing. Listed here are 51,000 or so clones without any singletons, the top ten holding approximately 2%. The sequencing sample was made of peripheral blood mononuclear cells. Receptors were obtained from a person aged 18-70 years in good health.

This clone showed up many times. The DNA ends 3 residues before the CDR3 does, and the rest of the CDR3 is filled in from the germline J gene. The chain has TRBV5-6 and TRBJ1-1; D possibly corresponds to TRBD1 (6 bases). The V gene lost 4 bases and the J gene lost 5 bases, with 12 bases spanning the gap. This CDR3 comprises 13 residues. CDR1 and CDR2 from the germline V gene are SGHDT and YYEEEE. The CDR3 sequence is CASSPQGSTEAFF. The DNA read from the CDR3 is TGTGCCAGCAGCCCACAGGGTAGTACTGAA.

This clone showed up many times. The CDR3 end lies 3 residues beyond the end of the read and is filled in from the germline J gene. The rearrangement uses TRBV12-3 or TRBV12-4 and TRBJ2-5; no clear D gene. The CDR3 is 16 residues long. The ends were cut back, 3 bases at V and 1 base at J, with 15 bases in the middle. CDR3 DNA, as far as it was read: TGTGCCAGCAGTTTCGGTAAAATTAATACCCAAGAGACC. Encoded protein: CASSFGKINTQET. The whole CDR3 is CASSFGKINTQETQYF.

A few counts support this clone. The read falls 3 residues short of the CDR3 end, and the missing part is taken from the germline J gene. The V gene is TRBV5-1, the J gene TRBJ2-7; TRBD1 aligns across 8 bases. There are 15 residues in the CDR3. Germline V gene data show CDR1 as SGHRS and CDR2 as YFSETQ. Losses at the gene ends were 1 base for V and 4 bases for J; bases not matched to a gene: 7. The CDR3 bases that were read are TGCGCCAGCAGCTTGCGACAGGGGCGAGGATACGAG. Translated, it gives CASSLRQGRGYE. The full CDR3 reads CASSLRQGRGYEQYF.

This clone was detected ten times or more. Partial CDR3 DNA: TGTGCCTGGAGTACCCAGCGGCCGCCCGGGGAG. It codes for CAWSTQRPPGE. The full CDR3 protein is CAWSTQRPPGELFF. This chain uses TRBV30 with TRBJ2-2; D may be TRBD2 (5 bases). The missing CDR3 end, 3 residues past where the read stops, is filled in from the germline J gene. V shed 2 bases and J shed 6 bases, with 13 bases lying between them. Germline CDR1 is GTSNPN and CDR2 is SVGIG (reference sequence). The CDR3 is 14 residues long.

To note about this clone: The read ends 3 residues early relative to the CDR3; the germline J gene fills the gap. The V call is TRBV10-1, the J call TRBJ2-1; D possibly corresponds to TRBD1 (5 bases). The CDR3 has 12 amino acids. V was pared by 2 bases and J by 9 bases, with 8 bases between. Germline V CDR1 and CDR2: WNHNN, SYGVQD (reference sequence). Here the CDR3 reads CASSEGHSEQFF. CDR3 DNA (partial): TGCGCCAGCAGTGAGGGACACAGTGAG.

This clone was observed at least ten times. The read halts 3 residues ahead of the CDR3 end, with the missing end drawn from the germline J gene. The chain carries TRBV6-1 and TRBJ2-7, with D possibly matching TRBD1 (6 bases). V lost 4 bases and J lost 5, with 15 bases in between. Germline V lookup: CDR1 MNHNS, CDR2 SASEGT. The CDR3 has 14 residues. The part of the CDR3 DNA that was read is TGTGCCAGCAGTGCTGTACAGGGCCACAACGAG. It encodes CASSAVQGHNE. The whole CDR3 region reads CASSAVQGHNEQYF.

At least ten counts were recorded for this clone. Read data end 3 residues before the CDR3 end; the end is taken from the germline J gene. The rearrangement links TRBV6-4 to TRBJ2-7, with 12 bases matching TRBD2. J lost 0 bases, V lost 3 bases, and 0 bases had no gene match. This CDR3 comprises 15 residues. Germline assignment: CDR1 MRHNA and CDR2 SNTAGT. The sequenced part of the CDR3 DNA is TGTGCCAGCAGTGAGACTAGCGGGAGCTCCTACGAG. Its protein product is CASSETSGSSYE. The entire CDR3 protein reads CASSETSGSSYEQYF.

This clone has at least ten counts. The read falls 3 residues short of the CDR3 end, and the missing part is taken from the germline J gene. The chain recombines TRBV11-2 with TRBJ2-7; 9 nucleotides align to TRBD1. The CDR3 is 15 residues long. CDR1 SGHAT and CDR2 FQNNGV come from the germline V gene. With V trimmed by 5 bases and J by 3 bases, 8 bases remained unmatched. The part of the CDR3 DNA that was read is TGTGCCAGCAGCCTACGACAGGGGGAGATCTACGAG. Its protein product is CASSLRQGEIYE. The CDR3 in its entirety is CASSLRQGEIYEQYF.

In its sample, this clone was seen many times. With the read ending 3 residues before the CDR3 end, the germline J gene is used to fill in that end. The chain combines TRBV20-1 with TRBJ2-3; D might be TRBD1 (7 bases). V gave up 5 bases and J gave up 4 bases, with 19 bases separating them. This CDR3 has 15 amino acids. The germline V gene has CDR1 DFQATT and CDR2 SNEGSKA (reference sequence). The sequenced part of the CDR3 DNA is TGCAGTGCTGGACGACAGGGAGGAAGGGCAGATACG. Its protein product is CSAGRQGGRADT. The entire CDR3 is CSAGRQGGRADTQYF.

This clone was seen ten or more times. The read comes to an end 3 residues before the CDR3 does, leaving the germline J gene to fill in the end. The rearrangement links TRBV7-3 to TRBJ2-3; 8 nucleotides match TRBD1. Germline values: CDR1 SGHTA, CDR2 FQGTGA. V shed 8 bases and J 4 bases; nucleotides not matched to a gene: 8. This CDR3 is built from 14 residues. CDR3 DNA (partial): TGTGCCAGCGGCTCAGGGGGCTCGCCAGATACG. Protein: CASGSGGSPDT. The entire CDR3 protein is CASGSGGSPDTQYF.

This clone has at least ten counts. CDR3 DNA, as far as it was read: TGTGCCAGCAGTGTAGCGGGGGGAGCCTACGAG. Its protein product is CASSVAGGAYE. The entire CDR3 is CASSVAGGAYEQYF. V usage is TRBV6-1 and J usage is TRBJ2-7; 10 positions agree with TRBD2. Read data end 3 residues before the CDR3 end; the end is taken from the germline J gene. This CDR3 region has 14 residues. V dropped 4 bases and J dropped 2; count of bases not matched to a gene: 2. Germline V CDR1 and CDR2: MNHNS, SASEGT.

The table lists this clone with many counts. The read halts 3 residues ahead of the CDR3 end, with the missing end drawn from the germline J gene. The V and J genes are TRBV6-2 or TRBV6-3 and TRBJ2-3; 9 bases map to TRBD1. The CDR3 consists of 14 residues. Looked up from germline, CDR1 is MNHEY and CDR2 is SVGEGT. The junction had 9 bases not matched to a gene; V was cut back by 8 bases and J by 6 bases. The CDR3 is CASALDRGWDTQYF. Partial CDR3 DNA: TGTGCCAGCGCTTTGGACAGGGGATGGGATACG.

This clone occurred a few times. The read gets to within 3 residues of the CDR3 end, and the germline J gene fills in the rest. This chain uses TRBV19 with TRBJ1-5, with 8 nucleotides matching TRBD1. CDR1 is LNHDA, CDR2 SQIVND, per germline (reference sequence). There are 14 residues in the CDR3. After removal of 3 bases from V and 5 bases from J, the junction contained 3 bases not matched to a gene. Partial CDR3 DNA: TGTGCCAGTAGTATTTACAGGGGGGATCAGCCC. Translated, it gives CASSIYRGDQP. The entire CDR3 protein is CASSIYRGDQPQHF. The variable domain in full, with the rest retrieved from reference TRBV19 and TRBJ1-5, is DGGITQSPKYLFRKEGQNVTLSCEQNLNHDAMYWYRQDPGQGLRLIYYSQIVNDFQKGDIAEGYSVSREKKESFPLTVTSAQKNPTAFYLCASSIYRGDQPQHFGDGTRLSIL.

This clone occurred many times. The read terminates 3 residues before the CDR3 end, so the remaining end is supplied by the germline J gene. The chain couples TRBV7-3 to TRBJ1-1, with TRBD1 matching 7 bases. The CDR3 loop spans 13 amino acids. Germline V lookup: CDR1 SGHTA, CDR2 FQGTGA. Trimming removed 8 bases from V and 1 base from J; junction bases left unmatched: 4. CDR3 residues: CASGRDRNTEAFF. CDR3 bases read: TGTGCCAGCGGGAGGGACAGGAACACTGAA.

Comment on this clone: The sequence runs out 3 residues before the end of the CDR3; the remainder is reconstructed from the germline J gene. The rearrangement links TRBV7-2 to TRBJ2-3, with D possibly matching TRBD2 (6 bases). Germline lookup yields CDR1 SGHTA and CDR2 FQGNSA. CDR3 size: 15 residues. CDR3 protein: CASSLEGVVGQPQYF. CDR3 bases read: TGTGCCAGCAGCTTGGAGGGTGTTGTGGGGCAGCCG.

This clone was recorded at least ten times. With the read ending 3 residues before the CDR3 end, the germline J gene is used to fill in that end. The same CDR3 is also encoded by other DNA sequences in this sample. This chain uses TRBV20-1 with TRBJ1-6; 10 bases agree with TRBD1. Trimming removed 1 base from V and 0 bases from J; junction bases left unmatched: 12. This CDR3 is built from 20 residues. Germline V gene sequence: CDR1 DFQATT, CDR2 SNEGSKA (reference sequence). The DNA read from the CDR3 is TGCAGTGCTAGAGGGATTCCGGGACAGGGGACCAACTCCTATAATTCACCC. Its translation: CSARGIPGQGTNSYNSP. The CDR3 in full is CSARGIPGQGTNSYNSPLHF.

Ten or more counts support this clone. Read data end 3 residues before the CDR3 end; the end is taken from the germline J gene. This chain joins TRBV19 and TRBJ1-2; TRBD1 might be the D (6 bases). Looked up from germline, CDR1 is LNHDA and CDR2 is SQIVND (reference sequence). V was trimmed by 3 bases and J by 4 bases, leaving 18 bases between them. The CDR3 runs 16 residues. CDR3 DNA (partial): TGTGCCAGTAGTATCTTCGGACAGATACAAGTCTATGGC. Translating it yields CASSIFGQIQVYG. The complete CDR3 sequence is CASSIFGQIQVYGYTF.

This clone has at least ten counts. The CDR3 is cut off 3 residues early in the read; its end comes from the germline J gene. This sequence joins TRBV20-1 and TRBJ1-5, with 7 bases that match TRBD1. CDR1 DFQATT and CDR2 SNEGSKA come from the germline V gene (reference sequence). Trimming at V came to 5 bases and at J to 1 base, leaving 5 bases not matched to a gene. The CDR3 runs 14 residues. The covered CDR3 bases are TGCAGTGCTGTAACAGGGGTCAGCAATCAGCCC. It translates to CSAVTGVSNQP. The whole CDR3 reads CSAVTGVSNQPQHF.

This clone was picked up many times. Read coverage stops 3 residues before the CDR3 terminus; the germline J gene supplies the remainder. The chain has TRBV29-1 and TRBJ2-5; weak D call: TRBD2 (6 bases). The CDR3 has 13 amino acids. CDR1 is SQVTM, CDR2 ANQGSEA, per germline. Trimming took off 4 bases at V and 5 bases at J, with 14 bases between the two ends. The chain's CDR3 is CSVGLVGLETQYF. The DNA read from the CDR3 is TGCAGCGTTGGACTAGTCGGGTTGGAGACC.

This clone was seen ten or more times. The read comes to an end 3 residues before the CDR3 does, leaving the germline J gene to fill in the end. The V call is TRBV18, the J call TRBJ1-4, with D unclear. V lost 6 bases to trimming and J lost 5 bases, with 10 bases between them. Per the germline V gene, CDR1 is KGHSH and CDR2 is LQKENI. This CDR3 has 13 amino acids. The CDR3 loop is CASSPGLNEKLFF. The sequenced CDR3 bases are TGTGCCAGCTCTCCCGGACTGAATGAAAAA. The variable domain in full, completed from reference TRBV18 and TRBJ1-4, reads NAGVMQNPRHLVRRRGQEARLRCSPMKGHSHVYWYRQLPEEGLKFMVYLQKENIIDESGMPKERFSAEFPKEGPSILRIQQVVRGDSAAYFCASSPGLNEKLFFGSGTQLSVL.

Regarding this clone: Read sequence stops 3 residues before the CDR3 end, and the germline J gene provides the missing end. The chain carries TRBV19 and TRBJ2-7; the match to TRBD2 covers 14 bases. Germline-derived CDR1 and CDR2 are LNHDA and SQIVND (reference sequence). The CDR3 length is 17 residues. V dropped 5 bases and J dropped 4; count of bases not matched to a gene: 10. The CDR3 loop reads CASSEPGLAGVPYEQYF. The sequenced part of the CDR3 DNA is TGTGCCAGTAGTGAGCCGGGACTAGCGGGAGTCCCGTACGAG.

At least ten counts were recorded for this clone. Read sequence stops 3 residues before the CDR3 end, and the germline J gene provides the missing end. The chain is built from TRBV5-1 and TRBJ2-1; tentative D call: TRBD1 (5 bases). The V end was cut by 5 bases, the J end by 5 bases, with 17 bases between. This CDR3 comprises 15 residues. Germline CDR1 reads SGHRS; CDR2 reads YFSETQ. This chain's CDR3 is CASSSDRRRDNEQFF. Incomplete CDR3 DNA: TGCGCCAGCAGTTCGGATCGACGCAGGGACAATGAG.

This clone was detected ten times or more. The read halts 3 residues ahead of the CDR3 end, with the missing end drawn from the germline J gene. The chain carries TRBV5-1 and TRBJ1-2; TRBD1 matches 10 bases. The CDR3 is 14 amino acids. Germline V lookup: CDR1 SGHRS, CDR2 YFSETQ. V lost 4 bases to trimming and J lost 6 bases; unmatched junction nucleotides: 6. This chain's CDR3 is CASSPTTGGHGYTF. Incomplete CDR3 DNA: TGCGCCAGCAGCCCCACGACAGGGGGCCATGGC.